This T cell receptor (beta chain) was documented in a study of CD8 T cells in Susac syndrome. With respect to this clonotype: Its antigen is as yet unknown.

The length of the CDR3 is 14 residues. V lost 7 bases and J 3 bases, leaving 16 bases between the germline ends. Germline loops: CDR1 MDHEN, CDR2 SYDVKM. TCR beta sequencing was performed on blood CD8+ and CD4+ T cells. The multiple sclerosis control group was made up of treatment-naive patients with stable or active relapsing-remitting disease. RNA amounts of roughly 0.5 to 1 ug underwent reverse transcription with random hexamers. The authors amplified TCR beta CDR3 across 54 Vbeta and 13 Jbeta using immunoSEQ multiplex PCR. TCRdb analysed the immunoSEQ multiplex PCR reads with MiXCR anew, one entry per CDR3 protein. The table lists about 280,000 distinct CDR3 sequences, 85% of them singletons, with approximately 0.11% in the top ten. Study-wide findings and caveats: In its TCR sequencing and HLA analysis, the study acknowledged that the number of individuals was relatively small.

The receptor comes from a human donor with multiple sclerosis. The rearrangement links TRBV28 to TRBJ2-7, with D hard to call. Sample: CD8+ T cells from PBMCs. The chain's CDR3 is CASTAMVQNYEQYF. The CDR3 DNA sequence: TGTGCCAGCACCGCTATGGTCCAGAACTACGAGCAGTACTTC.